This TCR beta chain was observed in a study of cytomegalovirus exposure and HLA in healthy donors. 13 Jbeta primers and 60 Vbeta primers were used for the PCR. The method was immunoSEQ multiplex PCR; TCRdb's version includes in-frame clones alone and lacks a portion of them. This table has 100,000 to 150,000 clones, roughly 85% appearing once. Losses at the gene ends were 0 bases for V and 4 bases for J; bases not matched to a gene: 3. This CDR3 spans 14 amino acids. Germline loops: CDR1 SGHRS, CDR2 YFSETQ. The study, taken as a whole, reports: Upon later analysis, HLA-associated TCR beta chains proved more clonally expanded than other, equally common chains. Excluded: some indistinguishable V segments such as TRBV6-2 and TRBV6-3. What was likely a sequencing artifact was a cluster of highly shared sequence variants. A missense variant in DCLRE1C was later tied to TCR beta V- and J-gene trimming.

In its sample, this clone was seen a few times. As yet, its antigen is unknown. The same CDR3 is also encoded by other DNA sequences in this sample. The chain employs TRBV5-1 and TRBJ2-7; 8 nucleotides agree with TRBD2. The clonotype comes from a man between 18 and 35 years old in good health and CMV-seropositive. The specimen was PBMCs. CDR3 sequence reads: CASSLAGGAYEQYF. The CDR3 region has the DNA TGCGCCAGCAGCTTGGCCGGGGGGGCGTACGAGCAGTACTTC. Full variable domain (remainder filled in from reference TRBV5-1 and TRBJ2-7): KAGVTQTPRYLIKTRGQQVTLSCSPISGHRSVSWYQQTPGQGLQFLFEYFSETQRNKGNFPGRFSGRQFSNSRSEMNVSTLELGDSALYLCASSLAGGAYEQYFGPGTRLTVT.